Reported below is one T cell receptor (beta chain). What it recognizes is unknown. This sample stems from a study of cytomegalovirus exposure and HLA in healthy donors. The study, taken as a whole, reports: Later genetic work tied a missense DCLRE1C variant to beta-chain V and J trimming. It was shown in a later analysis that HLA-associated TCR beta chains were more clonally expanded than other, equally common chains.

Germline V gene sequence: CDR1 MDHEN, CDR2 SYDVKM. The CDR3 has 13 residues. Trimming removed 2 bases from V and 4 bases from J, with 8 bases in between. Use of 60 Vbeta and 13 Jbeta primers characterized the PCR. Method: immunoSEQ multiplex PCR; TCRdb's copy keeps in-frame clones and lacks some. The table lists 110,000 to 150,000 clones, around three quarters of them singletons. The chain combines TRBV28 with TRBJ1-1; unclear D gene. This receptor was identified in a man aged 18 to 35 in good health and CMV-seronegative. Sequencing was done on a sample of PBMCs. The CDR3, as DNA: TGTGCCAGCAGTTTAACGGGGTCCACTGAAGCTTTCTTT. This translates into CASSLTGSTEAFF.